The text below deals with one T cell receptor (beta chain). This clone was detected a few times. The antigen it binds to is not known. There are no base qualities to consult, and no much larger clone falls within one base. CDR1 and CDR2 were assigned from the germline V gene (reference sequence) as GTSNPN and SVGIG. The cysteine opens and the phenylalanine closes a CDR3 of 15 amino acids. This entry keeps only the CDR3 DNA: 45 bases, framed from base 1. V and J are truncated by 3 bases and 3 bases respectively, leaving an intervening sequence of 15 bases. This sample is drawn from a study of blood T cell repertoires in COVID-19 (dated by TCRdb to about 2020). About the investigation overall: Samples from collaborators originated in the United States, Italy and Spain and spanned both the acute and convalescent phases of COVID-19. The material from the prospective study consisted of cDNA or gDNA derived from T cells, B-cell-depleted T cells, or PBMCs. Deeply sampled blood TCRbeta repertoires from subjects exposed to, actively infected with, or recovered from COVID-19 were included in the dataset. A freely available public database, intended as a resource for researchers studying the immune response to SARS-CoV-2, is where the repertoires were released. The samples were drawn from two sources: the first 160 participants of the ongoing ImmuneRACE study, and 1,000 to 1,500 subjects contributed by 6 global collaborators. Sample metadata almost always included a de-identified subject ID, COVID-19 status, age in years and sex. Where HLA class I and class II types were available, the types were taken from metadata supplied by the sample provider, not from assay-based typing. Overall study results and their limits: How much clinical and demographic metadata was included differed by source and by participant, and the metadata was provided uncurated.

The collaborating institutions used their own protocols to collect whole blood in K2EDTA tubes. Collaborator samples were shipped for TCRbeta analysis as frozen whole blood, isolated PBMCs, or DNA extracted from either sample type. TCRbeta CDR3 regions were amplified from genomic DNA using the immunoSEQ Assay, a bias-controlled multiplex PCR. The original methods were these. Within the assay, amplification of reference gene primers was used to estimate how many nucleated cells each sample contained. To quantify the absolute abundance of each unique TCRbeta CDR3 rearrangement, sequence reads were collapsed and filtered. For each sample, productive Simpson clonality was calculated as the square root of Simpson's diversity index over productive rearrangements. The clones in this table, taken by TCRdb from immuneACCESS, are in-frame only. Not every clone is retained; where verified, under half of the shortfall comes from an unresolved V gene, and the cause of the rest is unknown. V, J and clone size are taken as reported in that table, and D and trimming were inferred from the DNA itself. The sample records fewer than 250,000 clones, less than 90% of which are singletons. 1.1% of the sample is taken by the ten largest.

Sequencing used peripheral blood. The sequence joins TRBV30 to TRBJ2-1; tentative D gene TRBD2, with 5 bases matching. The receptor's source is a man aged 30 to 39 with acute or convalescent COVID-19. The CDR3: CAWSGGPPGYNEQFF. The DNA sequence is given as TGTGCCTGGAGCGGCGGGCCCCCGGGCTACAATGAGCAGTTCTTC.